This T cell receptor beta chain is from a study of T cell changes during pregnancy in multiple sclerosis. The length of the CDR3 is 15 residues. Per the germline V gene, CDR1 is SGHTA and CDR2 is FQGTGA. V shed 4 bases, J shed 2 bases, and the junction held 4 bases outside the gene matches. Assay: immunoSEQ multiplex PCR; the TCRdb copy retains only in-frame clones and omits some. The sample holds tens of thousands of clones, around 94% seen once. This receptor was taken from a female donor with multiple sclerosis, enrolled in a pregnancy study. The chain is built from TRBV7-3 and TRBJ2-3, with 9 positions matching TRBD2. This sample comprised peripheral blood, obtained in the third trimester of pregnancy. The CDR3: CASSSWTSATDTQYF. The CDR3 coding sequence is TGTGCCAGCAGCTCCTGGACTAGCGCCACAGATACGCAGTATTTT.